The sequence of this T cell receptor beta chain was determined in a study of beta chain features in type 1 diabetes. Study outcomes and limitations: Diminished insertions and augmented deletions at VDJ junctions characterized type 1 diabetes patients. There was a moderate but significant shortening of TCRB CDR3s in all four CD4+ subsets of Type 1 diabetes patients.

Trimming took 4 bases from V and 5 from J; bases not matched to a gene: 9. The length of the CDR3 is 16 residues. Germline values: CDR1 MNHEY, CDR2 SVGAGI. About this clone itself: Its antigen remains unknown.

Expressed TCRB transcripts got sequenced, as all isolated RNA was reverse transcribed. Libraries were prepared by immunoSEQ multiplex PCR; TCRdb keeps only in-frame clonotypes and omits some of them. This sample has 500,000 to 800,000 clones, with 9.5% to 15% found just once. Sorting with CD45RO/CCR7/CD25/CD127/CD95/CD27 yielded naive, central memory, regulatory and stem-like memory CD4+ cells. Sequencing was done on a sample of naive CD4+ T cells from blood. The TCR sequence derives from a man in his thirties or forties with type 1 diabetes. This chain joins TRBV6-5 and TRBJ2-1; 9 bases match TRBD1. CDR3: CASSLWGQGSNNEQFF. In DNA form, the CDR3 reads TGTGCCAGCAGTTTATGGGGACAGGGATCCAACAATGAGCAGTTCTTC.